This T cell receptor (beta chain) was observed in a study of blood T cell repertoires in COVID-19. Study context: Samples taken during acute and convalescent COVID-19 were collected in the United States, Italy and Spain. PBMCs, B-cell-depleted T cells, or T cells were the source of the cDNA or gDNA that made up the material.

This CDR3 has 14 residues. Trimming took 4 bases from V and 4 from J, leaving 12 bases between them. Germline V lookup: CDR1 SGHRS, CDR2 YFSETQ. Under the authors' procedure: Reference gene primer amplification gave estimated nucleated cell counts. Using immunoSEQ multiplex PCR, the repertoire was profiled, and TCRdb retains in-frame clones only, with some absent. That table supplies the V and J calls and clone size; D and trimming were determined from the DNA. The sample contains some 120,000 clones, around nine tenths of which appear only once. The receptor's source is a man in his forties or fifties with acute or convalescent COVID-19. The chain joins TRBV5-1 to TRBJ1-5; D not resolved. Input material: peripheral blood. The CDR3 reads CASSPESGNQPQHF. CDR3 coding DNA: TGCGCCAGCAGCCCGGAATCGGGGAATCAGCCCCAGCATTTT.